Reported below is one TCR beta chain. The data derive from a study of blood T cell repertoires in COVID-19. Germline CDR1 and CDR2: SGDLS and YYNGEE. The V gene end was trimmed by 5 bases and the J gene end by 3 bases; junction bases not matched to a gene: 8. This CDR3 is built from 17 residues. Data came from immunoSEQ multiplex PCR; TCRdb stores just in-frame clones and leaves some out. The table shows fewer than 250,000 clones, with 90% occurring only once. The age range of participants was 18 to 89 years, with residence in under 30 US areas. This sequence was found in a man younger than 45 who had been exposed to COVID-19. The J gene is TRBJ2-6, the V gene TRBV9, with 10 bases matching TRBD1. Sequenced input: PBMCs or T cells enriched from blood (not recorded which). The CDR3 coding sequence is TGTGCCAGCAGGAAGACAGGGGGCATAGATGGGGCCAACGTCCTGACTTTC. Translating gives CASRKTGGIDGANVLTF.